Shown below are 18 T cell receptor beta chains from a single sample sequenced in a study of T cells after yellow fever vaccination. TCRdb processed the 5' RACE reads anew with MiXCR; each CDR3 protein has one entry. Among roughly 500,000 distinct CDR3 sequences listed, 15% to 20% were seen once. Source: PBMCs, taken 15 days after the yellow fever booster vaccination. The receptors were sampled from a young man who received the YFV17D yellow fever vaccine.

This chain links TRBV4-3 with TRBJ2-2; D is unresolved. Per the germline V gene, CDR1 is LGHNA and CDR2 is YSLEER. Trimming stripped 1 base from V and 1 base from J, with 7 bases between. CDR3 length: 15 amino acids. The CDR3 DNA follows: TGCGCCAGCAGCCAAGCGACGGGGAACACCGGGGAGCTGTTTTTT. It codes for CASSQATGNTGELFF.

V is TRBV18 and J is TRBJ2-1; 9 nucleotides align to TRBD1. The CDR3 has 14 residues. The germline gives CDR1 KGHSH, CDR2 LQKENI. J was trimmed by 7 bases and V by 2 bases; bases with no gene match: 3. CDR3 amino acids: CASSPRTGENEQFF. CDR3 bases: TGTGCCAGCTCACCAAGGACAGGGGAAAATGAGCAGTTCTTC. Using reference TRBV18 and TRBJ2-1 for the parts outside the CDR3, the full variable domain is NAGVMQNPRHLVRRRGQEARLRCSPMKGHSHVYWYRQLPEEGLKFMVYLQKENIIDESGMPKERFSAEFPKEGPSILRIQQVVRGDSAAYFCASSPRTGENEQFFGPGTRLTVL.

The sample holds a few counts of this clonotype. V usage is TRBV7-3 and J usage is TRBJ2-7; 7 bases agree with TRBD1. The V gene end was trimmed by 2 bases and the J gene end by 5 bases; junction bases not matched to a gene: 6. The V gene's germline CDR1 is SGHTA and CDR2 FQGTGA. The CDR3 is made up of 14 amino acids. CDR3 amino acids: CASSLVTGNHEQYF. For the CDR3, the DNA is TGTGCCAGCAGCTTAGTGACAGGGAACCACGAGCAGTACTTC.

This clonotype has a handful of counts. This rearrangement joins TRBV4-2 to TRBJ1-1; D possibly corresponds to TRBD1 (5 bases). Trimming took 4 bases from V and 3 from J, leaving 18 bases between them. The CDR3 sequence is 16 residues long. The germline V gene encodes CDR1 LGHNA and CDR2 YNFKEQ. CDR3 sequence reads: CASSPGPREIHTEAFF. CDR3 coding DNA: TGTGCCAGCAGCCCCGGGCCCAGGGAAATACACACTGAAGCTTTCTTT.

The chain uses TRBV12-3 or TRBV12-4 and TRBJ2-7; possible D gene TRBD1, 6 bases. The V and J ends lost 5 bases and 5 bases respectively, with 10 bases between them. CDR3 length: 12 residues. The CDR3 bases are TGTGCCAGCAGTCCCGGGACACACGAGCAGTACTTC. Protein sequence: CASSPGTHEQYF.

The V and J genes are TRBV5-1 and TRBJ2-1, with D tentatively TRBD2 (6 bases). The CDR3 loop spans 15 amino acids. The V and J ends lost 6 bases and 0 bases respectively, with 13 bases between them. Germline lookup yields CDR1 SGHRS and CDR2 YFSETQ. The CDR3 coding sequence is TGCGCCAGCACCTCAAGCGGGTCCTCCTACAATGAGCAGTTCTTC. Translated: CASTSSGSSYNEQFF. Based on the CDR3 plus reference TRBV5-1 and TRBJ2-1, the full variable domain is KAGVTQTPRYLIKTRGQQVTLSCSPISGHRSVSWYQQTPGQGLQFLFEYFSETQRNKGNFPGRFSGRQFSNSRSEMNVSTLELGDSALYLCASTSSGSSYNEQFFGPGTRLTVL.

The V call is TRBV19, the J call TRBJ2-1; 10 bases line up with TRBD1. Trimming at V came to 5 bases and at J to 2 bases, leaving 18 bases not matched to a gene. The CDR3 extends over 20 amino acids. Per the germline V gene, CDR1 is LNHDA and CDR2 is SQIVND (reference sequence). The CDR3 sequence is CASSLGPGQGRRGPYNEQFF. CDR3 DNA sequence: TGTGCCAGTAGTCTAGGTCCGGGACAGGGGAGAAGAGGCCCCTACAATGAGCAGTTCTTC.

This rearrangement joins TRBV19 to TRBJ2-1, with 9 positions matching TRBD2. The V gene's germline CDR1 is LNHDA and CDR2 SQIVND (reference sequence). This CDR3 comprises 16 residues. V dropped 10 bases and J dropped 7; count of bases not matched to a gene: 17. For the CDR3, the DNA is TGTGCCACTCTAAGGTCGGCTAGCGGGAATCTTAATGAGCAGTTCTTC. It is translated as CATLRSASGNLNEQFF.

CDR3 loop: CASSITWRRETQYF. Here the CDR3 DNA reads TGTGCCAGTAGTATAACCTGGAGGAGAGAGACCCAGTACTTC. V usage is TRBV19 and J usage is TRBJ2-5; D possibly corresponds to TRBD2 (5 bases). V lost 2 bases to trimming and J lost 4 bases, with 11 bases between them. Germline-derived CDR1 and CDR2 are LNHDA and SQIVND (reference sequence). This CDR3 has 14 amino acids. The complete variable domain, with remaining parts taken from reference TRBV19 and TRBJ2-5, reads DGGITQSPKYLFRKEGQNVTLSCEQNLNHDAMYWYRQDPGQGLRLIYYSQIVNDFQKGDIAEGYSVSREKKESFPLTVTSAQKNPTAFYLCASSITWRRETQYFGPGTRLLVL.

The V and J genes are TRBV4-3 and TRBJ2-7, with no clear D. Germline lookup yields CDR1 LGHNA and CDR2 YSLEER. The V end lost 1 base, the J end lost 1 base, and 8 bases lay between the germline ends. This CDR3 region has 14 residues. The CDR3 is CASSQGQESYEQYF. DNA for the CDR3: TGCGCCAGCAGCCAAGGTCAGGAATCCTACGAGCAGTACTTC.

The chain joins TRBV5-4 to TRBJ2-1; 10 bases are a match to TRBD2. V gave up 0 bases and J gave up 6 bases; unmatched junction bases: 9. The CDR3 sequence is 17 residues long. The germline gives CDR1 SGHNT, CDR2 YYREEE (reference sequence). This CDR3 reads CASSLAPSGSSGNEQFF. CDR3 bases: TGTGCCAGCAGCTTGGCCCCTAGCGGGAGTTCGGGCAATGAGCAGTTCTTC.

This clonotype was counted between two and nine times. The J gene is TRBJ2-3, the V gene TRBV11-2; 7 nucleotides align to TRBD2. V lost 6 bases to trimming and J lost 5 bases; unmatched junction nucleotides: 8. The CDR3 runs to 14 residues. Germline V lookup: CDR1 SGHAT, CDR2 FQNNGV. CDR3 protein: CASRERAGIDTQYF. The DNA for the CDR3 is TGTGCCAGCAGGGAGAGAGCGGGAATAGATACGCAGTATTTT.

The gene calls are TRBV3-1 and TRBJ2-2; tentative D call: TRBD1 (6 bases). The CDR3 is made up of 14 amino acids. The V gene's germline CDR1 is LGHDT and CDR2 YNNKEL (reference sequence). With 1 base removed from V and 4 bases from J, the gap between germline ends came to 7 bases. The CDR3 spells CASSQVGGTGELFF. CDR3 sequence (DNA): TGTGCCAGCAGCCAAGTAGGGGGCACCGGGGAGCTGTTTTTT.

This clonotype was seen at least ten times. This rearrangement joins TRBV6-5 to TRBJ1-4; maybe TRBD1 (5 bases). Between the trimmed V and J ends, which lost 8 bases and 2 bases, there was a span of 6 bases. The germline V gene encodes CDR1 MNHEY and CDR2 SVGAGI. This CDR3 spans 12 amino acids. Written as DNA, the CDR3 is TGTGCCAGCCAGGGTACTAATGAAAAACTGTTTTTT. This sequence encodes CASQGTNEKLFF.

This clonotype appeared once. V and J are TRBV12-3 or TRBV12-4 and TRBJ2-4, with D maybe TRBD1 (5 bases). The germline V and J ends were trimmed by 6 bases and 6 bases, with 15 bases remaining between them. The CDR3 loop spans 14 amino acids. The CDR3 loop is CASSSRVVRNIQYF. The DNA for the CDR3 is TGTGCCAGCAGCTCCAGGGTTGTCAGAAACATTCAGTACTTC.

The rearrangement uses TRBV7-6 and TRBJ2-7; 9 nucleotides align to TRBD2. The CDR3 loop spans 16 amino acids. The J segment lost 1 base and the V segment lost 5 bases, leaving 9 bases of the junction unmatched. Germline CDR1 and CDR2: SGHVS and FNYEAQ. The CDR3 coding sequence is TGTGCCAGCAGCGCCAGACTAGCGGCACTTTCCTACGAGCAGTACTTC. The encoded protein is CASSARLAALSYEQYF. The full variable domain, its missing parts supplied by reference TRBV7-6 and TRBJ2-7, is GAGVSQSPRYKVTKRGQDVALRCDPISGHVSLYWYRQALGQGPEFLTYFNYEAQQDKSGLPNDRFSAERPEGSISTLTIQRTEQRDSAMYRCASSARLAALSYEQYFGPGTRLTVT.

V usage is TRBV20-1 and J usage is TRBJ2-3, with 14 nucleotides matching TRBD2. This CDR3 is 17 amino acids long. Germline V gives CDR1 DFQATT, CDR2 SNEGSKA (reference sequence). J gave up 2 bases and V 6 bases, and 10 bases lay outside the gene matches. This chain's CDR3 is CSAPGTSGSAPTDTQYF. DNA of the CDR3: TGCAGTGCCCCCGGGACTAGCGGGAGCGCCCCCACAGATACGCAGTATTTT.

This clonotype was counted only a few times. The chain recombines TRBV29-1 with TRBJ2-7; 11 nucleotides match TRBD2. The CDR3 consists of 15 residues. The junction had 8 bases not matched to a gene; V was cut back by 3 bases and J by 4 bases. The germline CDR1 and CDR2 sequences are SQVTM and ANQGSEA. The CDR3 reads CSVEGTSGRKYEQYF. For the CDR3, the DNA is TGCAGCGTTGAGGGCACTAGCGGGAGAAAGTACGAGCAGTACTTC.